In its sample, the clone carrying this T cell receptor (beta chain) is medium-sized. These data come from a study of metastatic and nonmetastatic thyroid tumors. Original handling: Researchers built a distant-metastasis classifier for papillary thyroid cancer that drew on CDR3 differences across clinicopathological groups. TCRdb re-called clones via MiXCR from the PCR reads. It is TCRdb's table, rather than the study itself, that gives the V and J calls and clone size. The repertoire consists of some 6,800 clones, with over 2.5% occurring once and the leading ten covering 15% to 20%. There were no patients who had received any treatment before thyroid surgery. Germline assignment: CDR1 MNHEY and CDR2 SVGEGT. The V gene end was trimmed by 4 bases and the J gene end by 2 bases; junction bases not matched to a gene: 17. This CDR3 region has 18 residues.

Source material: tumor tissue. This chain uses TRBV6-2 or TRBV6-3 with TRBJ2-7; 7 bases map to TRBD1. The clonotype was recovered from a female donor with papillary thyroid cancer or a benign thyroid nodule (not recorded which). Some clones in this sample may be carry-over from other donors' samples. CDR3 amino acids: CASSSLRVSRDRAYEQYF. The CDR3, as DNA: TGTGCCAGCAGTTCGCTCCGGGTTAGCCGAGACAGGGCCTACGAGCAGTACTTC.